A single sample is the source of the 17 T cell receptor beta chains below, sequenced in a study of blood T cell repertoires in COVID-19. Profiled with immunoSEQ multiplex PCR; TCRdb holds only in-frame clones, not every one. Of about 440,000 clones in the sample, about 91% were seen once. Sequencing was carried out using peripheral blood. Receptors originate from a woman in her 50s with COVID-19, enrolled during active disease.

V usage is TRBV19 and J usage is TRBJ2-3, with D maybe TRBD2 (7 bases). The V gene's germline CDR1 is LNHDA and CDR2 SQIVND (reference sequence). Deletions cut 3 bases from V and 1 base from J, with 11 bases between. This CDR3 has 15 residues. In DNA form, the CDR3 reads TGTGCCAGTAGTATCGGGGGGCAGGGCACAGATACGCAGTATTTT. Amino acids: CASSIGGQGTDTQYF.

For the CDR3, the DNA is TGTGCCAGCAACGACAGGTGGGGGGGAAATGAGGATGGCTACACCTTC. Translated, it gives CASNDRWGGNEDGYTF. The chain uses TRBV6-6 and TRBJ1-2; D perhaps matches TRBD1 (6 bases). CDR3 length: 16 amino acids. Trimming took off 7 bases at V and 6 bases at J, with 24 bases between the two ends. Germline CDR1 is MNHNY and CDR2 is SVGAGI (reference sequence).

The chain uses TRBV7-2 and TRBJ1-5; TRBD1 matches 7 bases. The J segment lost 6 bases and the V segment lost 5 bases, leaving 10 bases of the junction unmatched. Germline V gene sequence: CDR1 SGHTA, CDR2 FQGNSA. The CDR3 contains 15 residues. The CDR3 DNA reads TGTGCCAGCAGCCTCTTTAAAGGGGGCCGTCAGCCCCAGCATTTT. Translating gives CASSLFKGGRQPQHF.

This chain connects TRBV7-6 to TRBJ2-1; 9 nucleotides align to TRBD2. CDR1 and CDR2 (germline): SGHVS, FNYEAQ. The V segment lost 5 bases and the J segment 9 bases; nucleotides outside the gene matches: 11. CDR3 size: 15 residues. CDR3 residues: CASSPRTAGGSEQFF. CDR3 sequence (DNA): TGTGCCAGCAGCCCCCGGACAGCGGGGGGTAGTGAGCAGTTCTTC.

CDR3 coding DNA: TGCGCCACCAAAGACCTAGCGGGGGTTATCACCGGGGAGCTGTTTTTT. It yields the protein CATKDLAGVITGELFF. The chain links TRBV4-1 to TRBJ2-2; TRBD2 matches at 10 bases. Germline V gene data show CDR1 as MGHRA and CDR2 as YSYEKL. The CDR3 is made up of 16 amino acids. Germline trimming cut 10 bases from V and 4 bases from J; bases unmatched to any gene: 12.

The V gene is TRBV19, the J gene TRBJ2-3; possible D gene TRBD1, 6 bases. Looked up from germline, CDR1 is LNHDA and CDR2 is SQIVND (reference sequence). V lost 5 bases and J 1 base, leaving 13 bases between the germline ends. There are 15 residues in the CDR3. CDR3 nucleotides: TGTGCCAGTAGTCCGGGACGGACAGGCACAGATACGCAGTATTTT. Translated, it gives CASSPGRTGTDTQYF.

This chain connects TRBV5-1 to TRBJ2-7; 13 nucleotides agree with TRBD2. The CDR3 totals 15 residues. V was pared by 3 bases and J by 4 bases, with 4 bases of the junction left unmatched. CDR1 is SGHRS and CDR2 is YFSETQ in the germline V gene. CDR3 nucleotide sequence: TGCGCCAGCAGCTACGGACTAGCGGGGGCTTACGAGCAGTACTTC. Translation gives CASSYGLAGAYEQYF.

This sequence joins TRBV30 and TRBJ2-7; D might be TRBD2 (5 bases). The CDR3 is 11 residues long. V was pared by 7 bases and J by 2 bases, with 9 bases between. Germline CDR1 is GTSNPN and CDR2 is SVGIG (reference sequence). CDR3 bases: TGTGCCTTCCGGGAAGCCTACGAGCAGTACTTC. This sequence encodes CAFREAYEQYF. Full variable domain (outside the CDR3, taken from reference TRBV30 and TRBJ2-7): SQTIHQWPATLVQPVGSPLSLECTVEGTSNPNLYWYRQAAGRGLQLLFYSVGIGQISSEVPQNLSASRPQDRQFILSSKKLLLSDSGFYLCAFREAYEQYFGPGTRLTVT.

This clone was seen just once. The chain recombines TRBV9 with TRBJ1-4; perhaps TRBD1 as D (5 bases). This CDR3 comprises 14 residues. The V and J ends lost 0 bases and 5 bases respectively, with 8 bases between them. Germline CDR1 SGDLS, CDR2 YYNGEE. The CDR3 DNA reads TGTGCCAGCAGCGTAGGGGGCTCGAATGAAAAACTGTTTTTT. Amino acids: CASSVGGSNEKLFF.

This chain connects TRBV9 to TRBJ2-5, with a tentative D call TRBD2 (6 bases). The CDR3 consists of 16 residues. The V and J ends lost 3 bases and 5 bases respectively, with 20 bases between them. Looked up from germline, CDR1 is SGDLS and CDR2 is YYNGEE. CDR3 sequence reads: CASSAATGGMMETQYF. The DNA for the CDR3 is TGTGCCAGCAGCGCGGCCACCGGGGGAATGATGGAGACCCAGTACTTC.

The CDR3 loop is CASSPRDIGEAFF. For the CDR3, the DNA is TGTGCCAGCAGCCCCAGGGACATTGGGGAAGCTTTCTTT. The genes are TRBV2 and TRBJ1-1, with D possibly matching TRBD1 (6 bases). The CDR3 runs 13 residues. CDR1 and CDR2 (germline): SNHLY, FYNNEI. The V end was cut by 6 bases, the J end by 8 bases, with 16 bases between.

The count of this clone is one. The gene calls are TRBV7-9 and TRBJ1-1, with unresolved D. Trimming stripped 4 bases from V and 2 bases from J, with 8 bases between. CDR1 is SEHNR and CDR2 is FQNEAQ in the germline V gene (reference sequence). The CDR3 covers 13 residues. Written as DNA, the CDR3 is TGTGCCAGCAGCTCTATGTCTAACACTGAAGCTTTCTTT. It codes for CASSSMSNTEAFF.

V usage is TRBV5-1 and J usage is TRBJ1-1; D call uncertain. Germline V CDR1 and CDR2: SGHRS, YFSETQ. There are 14 residues in the CDR3. Trimming left V 0 bases short and J 3 bases short, with 9 bases between. CDR3 protein: CASSLGLIDTEAFF. The CDR3 nucleotides read TGCGCCAGCAGCTTGGGACTTATCGACACTGAAGCTTTCTTT.

This clone has only one observation. The chain recombines TRBV19 with TRBJ1-5; possibly TRBD1 for D (5 bases). Germline V gene lookup returns CDR1 LNHDA and CDR2 SQIVND (reference sequence). The CDR3 totals 13 residues. V was pared by 4 bases and J by 11 bases, with 15 bases between. The CDR3 region has the DNA TGTGCCAGTAGTAAGACACCACAGGTAACCCAGCATTTT. This codes for CASSKTPQVTQHF.

In the case of this clone: Other DNA sequences within the sample encode an identical CDR3. The chain links TRBV5-1 to TRBJ1-2; a possible D gene is TRBD1 (5 bases). This CDR3 spans 11 amino acids. CDR1 and CDR2 (germline): SGHRS, YFSETQ. V was trimmed by 4 bases and J by 8 bases, leaving 9 bases between them. The CDR3 DNA sequence: TGCGCCAGCAGCCCGGGGGACGGCTACACCTTC. Amino acid sequence: CASSPGDGYTF.

The V call is TRBV28, the J call TRBJ1-2; no clear D. V was shortened by 6 bases and J by 8 bases, with 25 bases between the two germline ends. This CDR3 spans 16 amino acids. Per the germline V gene, CDR1 is MDHEN and CDR2 is SYDVKM. Written as DNA, the CDR3 is TGTGCCAGCAGCCCGTTCAGAGGGCCGGGAGTAGGGGGCTACACCTTC. It translates to CASSPFRGPGVGGYTF.

The DNA for the CDR3 is TGCGCCAGCAGCCTAGGACAGGGAGTAAATTCACCCCTCCACTTT. This gives the protein CASSLGQGVNSPLHF. The chain links TRBV5-1 to TRBJ1-6; 8 bases match TRBD1. The CDR3 runs 15 residues. J was trimmed by 7 bases and V by 4 bases; bases with no gene match: 7. Germline V gene data show CDR1 as SGHRS and CDR2 as YFSETQ.